Given below is one T cell receptor (beta chain) in context. The data derive from a study of T cell responses to AZD1222 COVID-19 vaccine. Here immunoSEQ multiplex PCR was the method, and the copy in TCRdb shows in-frame clones only, minus some. The sample records approximately 110,000 clones, roughly 87% being singletons. Combined were second doses at about 4 or about 12 weeks. Germline V lookup: CDR1 KGHDR, CDR2 SFDVKD. The junction had 11 bases not matched to a gene; V was cut back by 3 bases and J by 5 bases. CDR3 length: 17 amino acids. The TCR originated in an adult who received the AZD1222 COVID-19 vaccine. Sequenced material: peripheral blood, taken 28 days after the second AZD1222 dose. This chain uses TRBV24-1 with TRBJ2-1, with TRBD2 identical over 8 bases. The CDR3 sequence is CATSDAPFAGGDNEQFF. The CDR3 nucleotides are TGTGCCACCAGTGATGCCCCTTTCGCGGGAGGTGACAATGAGCAGTTCTTC.